This section outlines one TCR beta chain sequence together with its context. What it binds is unknown. This record belongs to a study of cytomegalovirus exposure and HLA in healthy donors. Study results and caveats: Segments of the TCR beta V type were, in most cases, productive about 90% or about 30% of the time in an earlier analysis. Later work found most CMV-associated TCR beta chains apparently HLA-restricted. Roughly even sequencing depth across donors was the assumption behind the presence/absence analyses. Most TCR sequences proved rare, with some public TCRs found in many donors.

The PCR ran on 60 Vbeta and 13 Jbeta primers. Libraries were prepared by immunoSEQ multiplex PCR; TCRdb keeps only in-frame clonotypes and omits some of them. The data hold about 130,000 clones, with over 75% observed a single time. This CDR3 comprises 19 residues. This chain uses TRBV12-2 with TRBJ2-1; the table's D gene call, TRBD1, was not cross checked with the DNA. TRBV12-2 is annotated as a pseudogene. This TCR derives from a man aged 18 to 35 in good health and CMV-seropositive. The sample consisted of PBMCs. In nucleotides, the CDR3 is TGTGCAAGTCGCCCAAGACGGGACAGGCTATGGAGCTCCTACAATGAGCAGTTCTTC. Its translation is CASRPRRDRLWSSYNEQFF.